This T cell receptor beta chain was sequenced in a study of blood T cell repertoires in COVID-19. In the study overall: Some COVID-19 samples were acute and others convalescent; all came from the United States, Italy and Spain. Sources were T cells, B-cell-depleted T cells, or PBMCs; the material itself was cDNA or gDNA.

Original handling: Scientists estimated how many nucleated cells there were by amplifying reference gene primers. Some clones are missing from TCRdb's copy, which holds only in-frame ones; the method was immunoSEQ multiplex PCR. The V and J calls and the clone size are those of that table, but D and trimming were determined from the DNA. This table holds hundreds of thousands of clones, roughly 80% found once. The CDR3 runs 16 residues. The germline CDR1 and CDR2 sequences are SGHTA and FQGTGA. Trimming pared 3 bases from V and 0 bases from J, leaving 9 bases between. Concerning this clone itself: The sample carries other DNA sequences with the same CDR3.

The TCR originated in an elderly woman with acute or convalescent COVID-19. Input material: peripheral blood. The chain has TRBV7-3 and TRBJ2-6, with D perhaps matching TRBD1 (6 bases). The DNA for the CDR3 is TGTGCCAGCAGCTTGGACAGCAACTCTGGGGCCAACGTCCTGACTTTC. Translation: CASSLDSNSGANVLTF.